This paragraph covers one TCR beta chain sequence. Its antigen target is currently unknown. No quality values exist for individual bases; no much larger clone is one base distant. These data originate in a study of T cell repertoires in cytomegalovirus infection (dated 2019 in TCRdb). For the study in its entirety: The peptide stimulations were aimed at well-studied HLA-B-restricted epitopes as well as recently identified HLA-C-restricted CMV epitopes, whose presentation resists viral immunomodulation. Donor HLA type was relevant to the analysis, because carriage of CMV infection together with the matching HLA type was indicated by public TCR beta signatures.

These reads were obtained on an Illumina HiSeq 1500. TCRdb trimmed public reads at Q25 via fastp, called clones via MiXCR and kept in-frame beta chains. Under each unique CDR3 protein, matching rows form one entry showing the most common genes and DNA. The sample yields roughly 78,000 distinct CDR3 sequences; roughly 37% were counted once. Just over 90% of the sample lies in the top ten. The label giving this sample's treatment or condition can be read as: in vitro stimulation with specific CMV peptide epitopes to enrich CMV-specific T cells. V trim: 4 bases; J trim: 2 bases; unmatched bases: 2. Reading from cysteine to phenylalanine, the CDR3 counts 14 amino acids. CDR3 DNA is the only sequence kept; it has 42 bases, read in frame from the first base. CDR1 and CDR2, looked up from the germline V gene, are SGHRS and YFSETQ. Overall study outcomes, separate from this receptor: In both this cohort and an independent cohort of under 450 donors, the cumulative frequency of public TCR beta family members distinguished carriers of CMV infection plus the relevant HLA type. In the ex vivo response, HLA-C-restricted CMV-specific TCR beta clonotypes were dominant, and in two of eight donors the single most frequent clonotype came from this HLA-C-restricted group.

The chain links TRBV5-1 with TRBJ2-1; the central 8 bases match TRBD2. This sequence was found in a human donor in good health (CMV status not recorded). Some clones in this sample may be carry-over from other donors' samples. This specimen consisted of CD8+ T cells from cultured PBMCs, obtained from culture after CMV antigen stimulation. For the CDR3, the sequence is CASSQAGAYNEQFF. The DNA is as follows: TGCGCCAGCAGCCAAGCGGGGGCCTACAATGAGCAGTTCTTC.